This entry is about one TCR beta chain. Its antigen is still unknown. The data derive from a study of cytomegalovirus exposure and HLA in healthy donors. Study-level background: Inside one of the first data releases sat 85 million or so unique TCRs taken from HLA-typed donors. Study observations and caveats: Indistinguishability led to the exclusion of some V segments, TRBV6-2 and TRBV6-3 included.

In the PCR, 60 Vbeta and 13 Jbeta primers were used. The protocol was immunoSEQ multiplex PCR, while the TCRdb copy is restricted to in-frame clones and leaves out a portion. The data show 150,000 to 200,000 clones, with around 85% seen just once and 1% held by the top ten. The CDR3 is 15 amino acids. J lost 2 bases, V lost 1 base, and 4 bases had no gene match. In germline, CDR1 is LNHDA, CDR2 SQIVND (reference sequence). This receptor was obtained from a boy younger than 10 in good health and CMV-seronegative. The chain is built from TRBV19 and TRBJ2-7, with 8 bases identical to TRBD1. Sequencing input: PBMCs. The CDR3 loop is CASSIVDRDPYEQYF. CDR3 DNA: TGTGCCAGTAGTATAGTGGACAGGGACCCCTACGAGCAGTACTTC.